Below are 25 T cell receptor beta chains sequenced from a single sample in a study of vaccination effects on CD4 cells after COVID-19. Assay: immunoSEQ multiplex PCR; the TCRdb copy retains only in-frame clones and omits some. This sample yields about 73,000 clones, of which over 65% are seen a single time; 2% to 3% belongs to the top ten. Subsequent to a culture period of around eleven days, CD4+ T cells were isolated. As their vaccination, participants received two doses of either BNT162b2 or mRNA-1273. No antigen has been assigned to these receptors. Sequences were derived from CD4+ T cells from PBMCs cultured without peptide, sampled after COVID-19 vaccination. All receptors come from a human donor who received a COVID-19 vaccine.

V usage is TRBV10-3 and J usage is TRBJ1-1; no definite D call. The CDR3 has 13 amino acids. V was shortened by 4 bases and J by 4 bases, with 10 bases between the two germline ends. In germline, CDR1 is ENHRY, CDR2 SYGVKD. The CDR3: CAISALDGTEAFF. The CDR3 region has the DNA TGTGCCATCAGTGCCTTAGATGGCACTGAAGCTTTCTTT.

The chain couples TRBV5-1 to TRBJ2-6, with D perhaps TRBD2 (5 bases). This CDR3 spans 15 amino acids. Between the trimmed V and J ends, which lost 3 bases and 0 bases, there was a span of 7 bases. Germline V CDR1 and CDR2: SGHRS, YFSETQ. CDR3 amino acids: CASSSGFSGANVLTF. The CDR3 DNA reads as TGCGCCAGCAGCTCGGGATTCTCTGGGGCCAACGTCCTGACTTTC.

The chain uses TRBV5-8 and TRBJ2-5; 9 bases are shared with TRBD2. After removal of 7 bases from V and 0 bases from J, the junction contained 13 bases not matched to a gene. This CDR3 comprises 17 residues. Per the germline V gene, CDR1 is SGHTS and CDR2 is YDEGEE. The CDR3 loop is CASPVAGDSKYQETQYF. CDR3 nucleotide sequence: TGTGCCAGCCCCGTAGCGGGGGACTCCAAATACCAAGAGACCCAGTACTTC.

V usage is TRBV25-1 and J usage is TRBJ2-2, with D unresolved. The CDR3 loop spans 17 amino acids. The V end was cut by 4 bases, the J end by 4 bases, with 19 bases between. Per germline, CDR1 MGHDK and CDR2 SYGVNS. The CDR3 protein is CASSVVGKGLGTGELFF. CDR3 in DNA: TGTGCCAGCAGTGTAGTGGGGAAGGGTTTAGGCACCGGGGAGCTGTTTTTT.

The chain has TRBV2 and TRBJ2-2; D not certain. The CDR3 loop spans 15 amino acids. The V gene's germline CDR1 is SNHLY and CDR2 FYNNEI. Trimming took off 7 bases at V and 4 bases at J, with 16 bases between the two ends. CDR3 loop: CASTAPQVFTGELFF. The CDR3, as DNA: TGTGCCAGCACCGCGCCGCAGGTTTTCACCGGGGAGCTGTTTTTT.

The chain couples TRBV5-1 to TRBJ2-7; TRBD1 matches 9 bases. V lost 5 bases, J lost 7 bases, and 10 bases stayed unmatched. The CDR3 is made up of 14 amino acids. CDR1 is SGHRS and CDR2 is YFSETQ in the germline V gene. As DNA, the CDR3 is TGCGCCAGCAGAAGGTTTCCGGGACAGGGTGAGCAGTACGTC. As protein: CASRRFPGQGEQYV.

The chain employs TRBV15 and TRBJ1-1; TRBD1 might be the D (6 bases). From germline, CDR1 is LNHNV and CDR2 YYDKDF (reference sequence). CDR3 length: 12 residues. The V end lost 5 bases, the J end lost 13 bases, and 17 bases lay between the germline ends. CDR3 coding DNA: TGTGCCACCAGCGCGTCCGCCACCAGGGGTTTCTTT. Its translation: CATSASATRGFF.

CDR3 coding DNA: TGTGCCAGTAGTTACCGGGCCTCCTACGAGCAGTACGTC. Amino acids: CASSYRASYEQYV. The chain has TRBV19 and TRBJ2-7, with no clear D. CDR1 and CDR2 from the germline V gene are LNHDA and SQIVND (reference sequence). The length of the CDR3 is 13 residues. Deletions cut 5 bases from V and 0 bases from J, with 8 bases between.

This chain joins TRBV6-5 and TRBJ1-2; 9 positions match TRBD1. V lost 8 bases and J lost 8; bases outside the gene matches: 12. There are 14 residues in the CDR3. The germline V gene encodes CDR1 MNHEY and CDR2 SVGAGI. CDR3 in DNA: TGTGCCAGCTCCCGCGGGACAGGGTTGACCGGCTACACCTTC. Amino acid sequence: CASSRGTGLTGYTF.

V and J are TRBV7-3 and TRBJ2-5; TRBD1 matches at 10 bases. The V segment lost 0 bases and the J segment 5 bases; nucleotides outside the gene matches: 6. This CDR3 contains 16 residues. CDR1 and CDR2 from the germline V gene are SGHTA and FQGTGA. CDR3 amino acids: CASSLTRTGGGETQYF. CDR3 sequence (DNA): TGTGCCAGCAGCTTAACTCGGACAGGGGGGGGTGAGACCCAGTACTTC.

The rearrangement links TRBV29-1 to TRBJ1-2, with D hard to call. The CDR3 consists of 10 residues. Germline CDR1 SQVTM, CDR2 ANQGSEA. V was shortened by 3 bases and J by 8 bases, with 7 bases between the two germline ends. The CDR3 reads CSVEGGGYTF. The CDR3 DNA reads as TGCAGCGTTGAGGGCGGCGGCTACACCTTC.

CDR3 residues: CATSSSGAHVETQYF. The CDR3 DNA reads as TGTGCCACCTCTTCTAGCGGGGCCCACGTGGAGACCCAGTACTTC. The rearrangement links TRBV24-1 to TRBJ2-5; 9 bases align to TRBD2. The germline CDR1 and CDR2 sequences are KGHDR and SFDVKD. The J segment lost 5 bases and the V segment lost 9 bases, leaving 12 bases of the junction unmatched. This CDR3 is built from 15 residues.

The chain is built from TRBV6-5 and TRBJ2-2; D not resolved. Trimming left V 6 bases short and J 2 bases short, with 4 bases between. Germline CDR1 is MNHEY and CDR2 is SVGAGI. This CDR3 spans 12 amino acids. The CDR3 protein is CASRRNTGELFF. Written as DNA, the CDR3 is TGTGCCAGCAGGCGAAACACCGGGGAGCTGTTTTTT.

CDR3 coding DNA: TGTGCCACCAGCAGACCTCAGGGCTCCTACGAGCAGTACGTC. The encoded protein is CATSRPQGSYEQYV. The chain carries TRBV15 and TRBJ2-7; D possibly corresponds to TRBD1 (5 bases). V was shortened by 2 bases and J by 0 bases, with 8 bases between the two germline ends. The CDR3 is made up of 14 amino acids. From germline, CDR1 is LNHNV and CDR2 YYDKDF (reference sequence).

This chain joins TRBV28 and TRBJ2-5; the D is unclear. This CDR3 contains 14 residues. Looked up from germline, CDR1 is MDHEN and CDR2 is SYDVKM. The germline V and J ends were trimmed by 6 bases and 1 base, with 12 bases remaining between them. CDR3 sequence (DNA): TGTGCCAGCAGGCGAGTAAGGACCCAAGAGACCCAGTACTTC. This codes for CASRRVRTQETQYF.

CDR3 nucleotides: TGTGCCAGCAGTCGTGGGGGGAGGGGCCAAGATACGCAGTATTTT. Amino acid sequence: CASSRGGRGQDTQYF. V gene TRBV7-3 combines with J gene TRBJ2-3; 7 nucleotides align to TRBD2. CDR3 length: 15 residues. The V gene's germline CDR1 is SGHTA and CDR2 FQGTGA. V gave up 6 bases and J gave up 5 bases; unmatched junction bases: 11.

This clone was seen a handful of times. This chain uses TRBV19 with TRBJ1-2; 7 bases line up with TRBD1. Germline V gives CDR1 LNHDA, CDR2 SQIVND (reference sequence). The trim removed 4 bases at V and 4 bases at J, leaving 12 bases unmatched. The CDR3 loop spans 16 amino acids. The CDR3 sequence is CASSRAGGILGYGYTF. CDR3 nucleotide sequence: TGTGCCAGTAGTAGGGCAGGGGGGATCCTTGGCTATGGCTACACCTTC.

This clone was seen a handful of times. V and J are TRBV2 and TRBJ2-1; TRBD2 matches 15 bases. With V trimmed by 6 bases and J by 3 bases, 3 bases remained unmatched. Germline CDR1 reads SNHLY; CDR2 reads FYNNEI. The CDR3 totals 16 residues. This CDR3 reads CASSGTSGGHYNEQFF. In nucleotides, the CDR3 is TGTGCCAGCAGCGGGACTAGCGGGGGGCACTACAATGAGCAGTTCTTC.

The CDR3 is CASSEESRGEVIYGYTF. As DNA, the CDR3 is TGTGCCAGCAGTGAAGAGAGCAGGGGGGAGGTTATCTATGGCTACACCTTC. The chain carries TRBV6-1 and TRBJ1-2; 7 bases line up with TRBD1. CDR1 and CDR2 (germline): MNHNS, SASEGT. Trimming removed 1 base from V and 4 bases from J; junction bases left unmatched: 12. The CDR3 runs to 17 residues.

The J gene is TRBJ1-5, the V gene TRBV30; TRBD1 matches at 7 bases. Germline-derived CDR1 and CDR2 are GTSNPN and SVGIG (reference sequence). With V trimmed by 3 bases and J by 3 bases, 8 bases remained unmatched. The CDR3 is 15 residues long. The CDR3 loop reads CAWSQTGLHNQPQHF. The DNA of the CDR3 is TGTGCCTGGAGCCAGACAGGGCTCCACAATCAGCCCCAGCATTTT.

The V call is TRBV5-1, the J call TRBJ1-4, with a weak D call TRBD1 (5 bases). The CDR3 contains 15 residues. Germline-derived CDR1 and CDR2 are SGHRS and YFSETQ. V lost 3 bases, J lost 2 bases, and 11 bases lay in between. The CDR3 DNA reads TGCGCCAGCAGCTCCGGGGCAGGGACTAATGAAAAACTGTTTTTT. The encoded protein is CASSSGAGTNEKLFF. Supplemented by reference TRBV5-1 and TRBJ1-4, the full variable domain reads KAGVTQTPRYLIKTRGQQVTLSCSPISGHRSVSWYQQTPGQGLQFLFEYFSETQRNKGNFPGRFSGRQFSNSRSEMNVSTLELGDSALYLCASSSGAGTNEKLFFGSGTQLSVL.

The chain uses TRBV7-6 and TRBJ2-2, with D perhaps TRBD1 (6 bases). The CDR3 sequence is 20 residues long. V was cut by 5 bases and J by 2 bases, with 27 bases left in between. The germline gives CDR1 SGHVS, CDR2 FNYEAQ. The CDR3 nucleotides read TGTGCCAGCAGCACCGGTGAGGACAGAGACGATAAATTAAACACCGGGGAGCTGTTTTTT. This sequence encodes CASSTGEDRDDKLNTGELFF.

The V call is TRBV6-6, the J call TRBJ2-7; TRBD1 might be the D (5 bases). Trimming took 11 bases from V and 7 from J, leaving 18 bases between them. The CDR3 covers 12 residues. Germline V gene lookup returns CDR1 MNHNY and CDR2 SVGAGI (reference sequence). CDR3 coding DNA: TGTGCCTCAGCACCAGGGATCGGAGAGCAGTACGTC. It codes for CASAPGIGEQYV.

V usage is TRBV6-5 and J usage is TRBJ2-7, with TRBD1 matching over 9 bases. CDR3 length equals 13 residues. V lost 6 bases and J lost 4; bases outside the gene matches: 4. CDR1 is MNHEY and CDR2 is SVGAGI in the germline V gene. CDR3 coding DNA: TGTGCCAGCAGAACAGGGGGCGCGTACGAGCAGTACGTC. It encodes CASRTGGAYEQYV.

The genes are TRBV6-5 and TRBJ1-2; no reliable D call. Trimming left V 2 bases short and J 3 bases short, with 7 bases between. This CDR3 comprises 13 residues. The germline V gene has CDR1 MNHEY and CDR2 SVGAGI. For the CDR3, the DNA is TGTGCCAGCAGTTACGAACGAGACTATGGCTACACCTTC. It codes for CASSYERDYGYTF.